Following are 32 T cell receptor beta chains from one sample sequenced in a study of PD-1 blockade in classical Hodgkin lymphoma. TCRdb's table, derived via immunoSEQ multiplex PCR, lists solely in-frame clones and lacks some. The sample yields approximately 20,000 clones, roughly 83% seen once. Described time point: cycle 4 day 1 (C4D1), after five to seven weeks of nivolumab. Relapse after autologous stem cell transplantation occurred in every patient, and brentuximab vedotin exposure varied. Negative selection with magnetic separation was used to purify CD4+ T cells from thawed PBMCs. This specimen was CD4+ T cells from blood, taken before the fourth cycle of nivolumab. The receptor set was obtained from a human donor with classical Hodgkin lymphoma.

The chain uses TRBV19 and TRBJ1-1, with a tentative D call TRBD1 (6 bases). The V end lost 3 bases, the J end lost 1 base, and 18 bases lay between the germline ends. Germline V lookup: CDR1 LNHDA, CDR2 SQIVND (reference sequence). The CDR3 loop spans 17 amino acids. CDR3 region: CASSISRPGAPNTEAFF. The CDR3 DNA sequence: TGTGCCAGTAGTATTTCCCGCCCGGGGGCGCCGAACACTGAAGCTTTCTTT.

This chain connects TRBV27 to TRBJ2-1, with D perhaps assigned TRBD1 or TRBD2 (6 bases each). In germline, CDR1 is MNHEY, CDR2 SMNVEV (reference sequence). Trimming shortened V by 3 bases and J by 1 base, and 13 bases separated the two germline ends. This CDR3 spans 16 amino acids. The CDR3 here is CASSLGAGSSYNEQFF. CDR3 nucleotides: TGTGCCAGCAGTTTGGGGGCGGGATCATCCTACAATGAGCAGTTCTTC.

The genes are TRBV20-1 and TRBJ1-1; D perhaps matches TRBD1 (5 bases). Per germline, CDR1 DFQATT and CDR2 SNEGSKA (reference sequence). This CDR3 has 11 amino acids. Deletions cut 3 bases from V and 8 bases from J, with 10 bases between. CDR3 protein: CSASRVGEAFF. CDR3 in DNA: TGCAGTGCTAGCAGGGTTGGAGAAGCTTTCTTT.

V is TRBV28 and J is TRBJ2-7, with 10 bases that match TRBD1. V lost 5 bases, J lost 0 bases, and 4 bases stayed unmatched. From germline, CDR1 is MDHEN and CDR2 SYDVKM. The CDR3 consists of 15 residues. CDR3 DNA sequence: TGTGCCAGCAGTCGTGGGACAGGGGTCTCCTACGAGCAGTACTTC. The encoded protein is CASSRGTGVSYEQYF.

The chain has TRBV7-2 and TRBJ2-7, with 9 bases matching TRBD2. There are 15 residues in the CDR3. V lost 4 bases to trimming and J lost 6 bases; unmatched junction nucleotides: 10. Looked up from germline, CDR1 is SGHTA and CDR2 is FQGNSA. The CDR3 region is CASSSSSGGRAEQYF. The CDR3 DNA reads as TGTGCCAGCAGCTCTTCTAGCGGCGGGAGGGCCGAGCAGTACTTC.

The chain carries TRBV7-2 and TRBJ2-7; TRBD1 is a possible D gene (6 bases). Trimming stripped 7 bases from V and 3 bases from J, with 10 bases between. This CDR3 is 12 amino acids long. Germline CDR1 and CDR2: SGHTA and FQGNSA. The chain's CDR3 is CASTQGNYEQYF. The CDR3 DNA is TGTGCCAGCACCCAGGGGAACTACGAGCAGTACTTC.

The rearrangement uses TRBV19 and TRBJ1-2; no reliable D call. The CDR3 runs 16 residues. Trimming took 0 bases from V and 0 from J, leaving 11 bases between them. Germline assignment: CDR1 LNHDA and CDR2 SQIVND (reference sequence). CDR3 amino acids: CASSIEGHGANYGYTF. The CDR3 DNA follows: TGTGCCAGTAGTATAGAAGGGCATGGAGCTAACTATGGCTACACCTTC.

The genes are TRBV5-1 and TRBJ2-7; the match to TRBD2 covers 10 bases. The germline V gene encodes CDR1 SGHRS and CDR2 YFSETQ. J was trimmed by 6 bases and V by 6 bases; bases with no gene match: 6. The CDR3 covers 13 residues. The CDR3 DNA reads as TGCGCCAGCAAGGTAGCGGGAGGTGGCGAGCAGTACTTC. Translated, it gives CASKVAGGGEQYF.

The table lists this clone with a count of one. The chain uses TRBV7-9 and TRBJ1-1, with TRBD1 matching over 11 bases. V lost 3 bases, J lost 5 bases, and 8 bases stayed unmatched. This CDR3 has 16 residues. CDR1 and CDR2 (germline): SEHNR, FQNEAQ (reference sequence). CDR3 DNA sequence: TGTGCCAGCAGCTTTCATGGGACAGGGGGTAGGACTGAAGCTTTCTTT. Its translation: CASSFHGTGGRTEAFF.

The chain joins TRBV5-1 to TRBJ1-3; 7 bases are a match to TRBD1. J was trimmed by 0 bases and V by 4 bases; bases with no gene match: 1. Germline CDR1 reads SGHRS; CDR2 reads YFSETQ. The CDR3 has 14 amino acids. CDR3: CASSQGGSGNTIYF. CDR3 sequence (DNA): TGCGCCAGCAGCCAGGGGGGCTCTGGAAACACCATATATTTT.

This clone has a handful of counts. This rearrangement joins TRBV5-1 to TRBJ1-4, with no clear D. V shed 2 bases and J shed 3 bases, with 8 bases lying between them. CDR1 and CDR2 from the germline V gene are SGHRS and YFSETQ. The CDR3 is 14 amino acids. CDR3 sequence (DNA): TGCGCCAGCAGCTTCGGTCAGTCTAATGAAAAACTGTTTTTT. The encoded protein is CASSFGQSNEKLFF. Using reference TRBV5-1 and TRBJ1-4 for the parts outside the CDR3, the full variable domain is KAGVTQTPRYLIKTRGQQVTLSCSPISGHRSVSWYQQTPGQGLQFLFEYFSETQRNKGNFPGRFSGRQFSNSRSEMNVSTLELGDSALYLCASSFGQSNEKLFFGSGTQLSVL.

The CDR3 bases are TGCAGCGTTTTCGTAACAGATACGCAGTATTTT. Translation: CSVFVTDTQYF. The chain recombines TRBV29-1 with TRBJ2-3, with unresolved D. Germline V gene lookup returns CDR1 SQVTM and CDR2 ANQGSEA. V shed 5 bases and J shed 3 bases, with 6 bases lying between them. This CDR3 has 11 amino acids.

The CDR3 region has the DNA TGTGCCAGCAGTTGGACAGGGGGCACAGATACGCAGTATTTT. Translation gives CASSWTGGTDTQYF. The chain carries TRBV6-6 and TRBJ2-3; TRBD1 matches 9 bases. The CDR3 loop spans 14 amino acids. Germline CDR1 and CDR2: MNHNY and SVGAGI (reference sequence). Trimming cost V 4 bases and J 1 base; bases outside gene matches: 0.

The chain carries TRBV11-3 and TRBJ2-7, with a possible D match to TRBD2 (6 bases). The CDR3 loop spans 17 amino acids. Trimming left V 5 bases short and J 1 base short, with 21 bases between. Germline-derived CDR1 and CDR2 are SGHNT and YENEEA. CDR3 region: CASSRPPTASASYEQYF. Written as DNA, the CDR3 is TGTGCCAGCAGCCGCCCCCCGACGGCTAGCGCTTCCTACGAGCAGTACTTC.

The rearrangement joins TRBV28 to TRBJ2-3; D may correspond to TRBD1 or TRBD2 (5 bases each). Germline V CDR1 and CDR2: MDHEN, SYDVKM. The V gene lost 5 bases and the J gene lost 0 bases, with 15 bases spanning the gap. The CDR3 runs 16 residues. CDR3 sequence: CASSPLRGSSTDTQYF. In DNA form, the CDR3 reads TGTGCCAGCAGTCCCCTTCGGGGCTCTAGCACAGATACGCAGTATTTT.

This sequence joins TRBV7-6 and TRBJ2-2, with 7 bases fitting TRBD2. Germline V gives CDR1 SGHVS, CDR2 FNYEAQ. V lost 1 base to trimming and J lost 6 bases; unmatched junction nucleotides: 11. The CDR3 runs to 17 residues. CDR3 in DNA: TGTGCCAGCAGCTTAGAGGCGGGAGTGGTGAAATCCGGGGAGCTGTTTTTT. This translates into CASSLEAGVVKSGELFF. Together with reference TRBV7-6 and TRBJ2-2, the CDR3 gives the full variable domain: GAGVSQSPRYKVTKRGQDVALRCDPISGHVSLYWYRQALGQGPEFLTYFNYEAQQDKSGLPNDRFSAERPEGSISTLTIQRTEQRDSAMYRCASSLEAGVVKSGELFFGEGSRLTVL.

The chain couples TRBV27 to TRBJ1-3; D is unclear. The germline V gene has CDR1 MNHEY and CDR2 SMNVEV (reference sequence). CDR3 length equals 12 residues. V was clipped by 3 bases and J by 2 bases, with 2 bases between them. Here the CDR3 reads CASSFPGNTIYF. CDR3 DNA sequence: TGTGCCAGCAGTTTTCCTGGAAACACCATATATTTT.

This clone came up a few times. The chain has TRBV5-1 and TRBJ1-1; the D gene is possibly TRBD1 (5 bases). V was clipped by 4 bases and J by 4 bases, with 14 bases between them. The CDR3 spans 14 residues. Germline V CDR1 and CDR2: SGHRS, YFSETQ. The DNA of the CDR3 is TGCGCCAGCAGCGAGACATCAGGGATCACTGAAGCTTTCTTT. Its protein is CASSETSGITEAFF.

The chain carries TRBV28 and TRBJ2-1; TRBD1 aligns across 10 bases. Trimming took 6 bases from V and 5 from J; bases not matched to a gene: 13. Germline assignment: CDR1 MDHEN and CDR2 SYDVKM. The CDR3 loop spans 17 amino acids. CDR3 residues: CASSERQGATPNNEQFF. Here the CDR3 DNA reads TGTGCCAGCAGCGAAAGACAGGGGGCAACGCCAAACAATGAGCAGTTCTTC.

The count of this clone is one. In DNA form, the CDR3 reads TGTGCCTGGAGGTTGGGACTAGCGGGATTCACAGATACGCAGTATTTT. Its protein product is CAWRLGLAGFTDTQYF. The J gene is TRBJ2-3, the V gene TRBV30; 13 nucleotides align to TRBD2. There are 16 residues in the CDR3. Germline CDR1 reads GTSNPN; CDR2 reads SVGIG (reference sequence). V was pared by 3 bases and J by 2 bases, with 5 bases of the junction left unmatched.

V and J are TRBV18 and TRBJ1-1; no reliable D call. Germline V CDR1 and CDR2: KGHSH, LQKENI. V lost 4 bases and J lost 1, with 7 bases in between. This CDR3 region has 13 residues. The CDR3 region is CASSLVGNTEAFF. DNA for the CDR3: TGTGCCAGCTCACTCGTGGGGAACACTGAAGCTTTCTTT.

The rearrangement joins TRBV10-2 to TRBJ1-5, with D possibly being TRBD1 (6 bases). V gave up 2 bases and J gave up 3 bases, with 11 bases separating them. The length of the CDR3 is 15 residues. Looked up from germline, CDR1 is WSHSY and CDR2 is SAAADI. In DNA form, the CDR3 reads TGCGCCAGCAGTGAGAGGCAGGGGTCCAATCAGCCCCAGCATTTT. Protein sequence: CASSERQGSNQPQHF.

The J gene is TRBJ2-7, the V gene TRBV15, with 8 bases fitting TRBD2. Germline trimming cut 3 bases from V and 4 bases from J; bases unmatched to any gene: 11. CDR3 length: 16 residues. Germline values: CDR1 LNHNV, CDR2 YYDKDF (reference sequence). The chain's CDR3 is CATSSYFSGNRYEQYF. The CDR3, as DNA: TGTGCCACCAGCAGTTATTTTAGCGGGAATAGATACGAGCAGTACTTC. The full variable domain, with the rest looked up from reference TRBV15 and TRBJ2-7, is DAMVIQNPRYQVTQFGKPVTLSCSQTLNHNVMYWYQQKSSQAPKLLFHYYDKDFNNEADTPDNFQSRRPNTSFCFLDIRSPGLGDTAMYLCATSSYFSGNRYEQYFGPGTRLTVT.

J is TRBJ2-1 and V is TRBV18; D remains unclear. Germline CDR1 and CDR2: KGHSH and LQKENI. The CDR3 contains 15 residues. Trimming removed 6 bases at V and 6 bases at J, with 18 bases between. The CDR3 DNA is TGTGCCAGCTCGACGACGAACAGTAAGATCAATGAGCAGTTCTTC. It is translated as CASSTTNSKINEQFF.

The rearrangement joins TRBV2 to TRBJ1-2; no firm D call. V was pared by 0 bases and J by 7 bases, with 9 bases between. Germline lookup yields CDR1 SNHLY and CDR2 FYNNEI. The CDR3 sequence is 13 residues long. CDR3 residues: CASSEASQRGYTF. The CDR3 nucleotides are TGTGCCAGCAGTGAAGCGAGTCAACGTGGCTACACCTTC. The variable domain in full, with the rest retrieved from reference TRBV2 and TRBJ1-2, is EPEVTQTPSHQVTQMGQEVILRCVPISNHLYFYWYRQILGQKVEFLVSFYNNEISEKSEIFDDQFSVERPDGSNFTLKIRSTKLEDSAMYFCASSEASQRGYTFGSGTRLTVV.

This clone appeared once. The sample contains more than one DNA sequence encoding this CDR3. The rearrangement uses TRBV5-4 and TRBJ2-7; 8 bases are a match to TRBD2. The V segment lost 4 bases and the J segment 6 bases; nucleotides outside the gene matches: 15. Germline CDR1 reads SGHNT; CDR2 reads YYREEE (reference sequence). The CDR3 consists of 16 residues. This chain's CDR3 is CASSRPPTGGPAEQYF. CDR3 nucleotide sequence: TGTGCCAGCAGCCGCCCTCCGACGGGAGGGCCGGCCGAGCAGTACTTC.

The chain joins TRBV9 to TRBJ2-1, with a tentative D call TRBD1 (6 bases). CDR1 and CDR2 (germline): SGDLS, YYNGEE. Trimming took 4 bases from V and 8 from J, leaving 25 bases between them. The CDR3 covers 17 residues. This CDR3 is CASSLRLGAGGSDEQFF. The DNA of the CDR3 is TGTGCCAGCAGCTTACGTCTGGGGGCCGGCGGTTCTGATGAGCAGTTCTTC.

V is TRBV18 and J is TRBJ2-3; the match to TRBD2 covers 11 bases. The CDR3 is 17 residues long. Germline CDR1 KGHSH, CDR2 LQKENI. The V segment lost 3 bases and the J segment 5 bases; nucleotides outside the gene matches: 10. The CDR3 coding sequence is TGTGCCAGCTCACCGATACCTAGCGGGAGGTTTGGAGATACGCAGTATTTT. Translated: CASSPIPSGRFGDTQYF.

The rearrangement joins TRBV5-8 to TRBJ2-5; TRBD1 is a possible D gene (5 bases). CDR1 is SGHTS and CDR2 is YDEGEE in the germline V gene. V gave up 0 bases and J gave up 3 bases, with 15 bases separating them. This CDR3 is 16 amino acids long. The CDR3: CASSLDPGRIKETQYF. The CDR3 DNA follows: TGTGCCAGCAGCTTGGATCCAGGGCGGATAAAAGAGACCCAGTACTTC.

The chain has TRBV25-1 and TRBJ1-1; D unclear. The V end was cut by 5 bases, the J end by 6 bases, with 16 bases between. Germline loops: CDR1 MGHDK, CDR2 SYGVNS. This CDR3 spans 14 amino acids. This chain's CDR3 is CASSSSQEKAEAFF. The DNA of the CDR3 is TGTGCCAGCAGTTCATCCCAGGAAAAGGCTGAAGCTTTCTTT.

The chain employs TRBV6-1 and TRBJ1-1; D is perhaps TRBD1 (5 bases). Germline CDR1 reads MNHNS; CDR2 reads SASEGT. This CDR3 is built from 16 residues. V dropped 3 bases and J dropped 0 bases, with 14 bases sitting between them. The DNA for the CDR3 is TGTGCCAGCAGTGAGGCAGGGCAAAGCATGAACACTGAAGCTTTCTTT. This translates into CASSEAGQSMNTEAFF.

This sequence joins TRBV19 and TRBJ2-3; 11 bases fit TRBD2. The germline gives CDR1 LNHDA, CDR2 SQIVND (reference sequence). This CDR3 contains 15 residues. V dropped 7 bases and J dropped 0; count of bases not matched to a gene: 3. CDR3 sequence reads: CASTRTSGSTDTQYF. The DNA for the CDR3 is TGTGCCAGTACCCGGACTAGCGGGAGCACAGATACGCAGTATTTT.